The clone carrying this T cell receptor (beta chain) came up once. After removal of 5 bases from V and 7 bases from J, the junction contained 6 bases not matched to a gene. CDR1 and CDR2 from the germline V gene are SEHNR and FQNEAQ (reference sequence). The CDR3 contains 13 residues. This entry is derived from a study of blood T cell repertoires in COVID-19. Turning to the study itself: From the United States, Italy and Spain came samples of acute and convalescent COVID-19. Sources were T cells, B-cell-depleted T cells, or PBMCs; the material itself was cDNA or gDNA.

In the source study's methods: Counts of nucleated cells, estimated from reference gene primer amplification, were obtained. Some clones are missing from TCRdb's copy, which holds only in-frame ones; the method was immunoSEQ multiplex PCR. V, J and clone size reflect that table, while D and trimming were determined from the DNA. The sample records some 70,000 clones, more than 75% being singletons. The chain joins TRBV7-9 to TRBJ1-2; 8 bases align to TRBD1. Sequences were obtained from peripheral blood. The sequence was obtained from a human donor in a cohort sampled during active COVID-19. The CDR3 nucleotides are TGTGCCAGCAGCCCGCGGACAGGGCCTGGCTACACCTTC. Translating it yields CASSPRTGPGYTF.